This TCR beta chain came from a study of T cells in Graves' hyperthyroidism and ophthalmopathy. Study in general: Blood from the periphery was taken at initial diagnosis, before any treatment.

The diagnoses drew upon clinical symptoms, serum thyroxine and TRAb, thyroid ultrasound and orbital computed tomography. Drawn at first hyperthyroidism diagnosis, the blood sample preceded any ophthalmopathy symptoms. This clonotype was counted at least ten times. Using RNA transcripts as the source, TCR beta CDR3 regions were amplified. A set of HTBI primers served as the primers for a first-round RT-PCR of the TCR CDR3. TCRdb re-analysed the multiplex PCR reads in MiXCR, keeping a single row per CDR3 protein. The sample contains fewer than 350,000 distinct CDR3 sequences, around 15% of which appear only once. The germline V and J ends were trimmed by 0 bases and 2 bases, with 13 bases remaining between them. CDR1 SGHAT and CDR2 FQNNGV come from the germline V gene. The CDR3 is 16 amino acids.

This clonotype originated in a woman between 45 and 60 years old with Graves' hyperthyroidism that later progressed to Graves' ophthalmopathy. J is TRBJ1-2 and V is TRBV11-2, with a possible D match to TRBD1 (5 bases). Sequences were obtained from blood. This chain's CDR3 is CASSLDYQTANYGYTF. CDR3 bases: TGTGCCAGCAGCTTAGATTACCAGACAGCCAACTATGGCTACACCTTC.